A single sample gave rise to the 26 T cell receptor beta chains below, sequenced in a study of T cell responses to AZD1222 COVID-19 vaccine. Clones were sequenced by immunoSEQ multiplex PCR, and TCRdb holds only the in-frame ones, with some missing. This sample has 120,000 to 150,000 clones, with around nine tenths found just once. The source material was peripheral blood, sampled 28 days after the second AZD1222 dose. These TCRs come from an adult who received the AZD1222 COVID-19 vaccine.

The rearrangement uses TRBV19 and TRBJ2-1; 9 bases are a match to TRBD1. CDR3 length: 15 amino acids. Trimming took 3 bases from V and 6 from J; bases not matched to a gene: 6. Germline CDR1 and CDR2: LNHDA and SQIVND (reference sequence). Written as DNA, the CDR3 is TGTGCCAGTAGTATGGGGACAGGGAGTTTCAATGAGCAGTTCTTC. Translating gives CASSMGTGSFNEQFF.

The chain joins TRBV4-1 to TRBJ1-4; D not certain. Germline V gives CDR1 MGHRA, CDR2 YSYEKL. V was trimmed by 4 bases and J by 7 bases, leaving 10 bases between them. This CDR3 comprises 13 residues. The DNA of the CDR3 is TGCGCCAGCAGCCCAACGCTGGCTGAAAAACTGTTTTTT. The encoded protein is CASSPTLAEKLFF.

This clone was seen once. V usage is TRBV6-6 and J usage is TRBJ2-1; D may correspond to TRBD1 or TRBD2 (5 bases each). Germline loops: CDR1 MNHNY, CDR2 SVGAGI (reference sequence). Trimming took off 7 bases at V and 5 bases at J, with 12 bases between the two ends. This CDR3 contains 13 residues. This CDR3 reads CASTGTENNEQFF. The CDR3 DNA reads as TGTGCCAGCACAGGGACGGAAAACAATGAGCAGTTCTTC.

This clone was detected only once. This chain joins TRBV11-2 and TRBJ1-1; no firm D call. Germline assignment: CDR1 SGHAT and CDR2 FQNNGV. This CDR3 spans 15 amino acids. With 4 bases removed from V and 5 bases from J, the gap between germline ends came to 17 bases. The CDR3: CASSWVLTVVTEAFF. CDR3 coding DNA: TGTGCCAGCAGCTGGGTCCTCACGGTGGTTACTGAAGCTTTCTTT.

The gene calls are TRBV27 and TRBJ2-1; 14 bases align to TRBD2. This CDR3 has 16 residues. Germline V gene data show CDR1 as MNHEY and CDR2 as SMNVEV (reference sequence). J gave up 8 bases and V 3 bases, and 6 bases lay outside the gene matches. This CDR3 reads CASSLGLAGAPHEQFF. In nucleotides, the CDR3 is TGTGCCAGCAGTTTGGGACTAGCGGGAGCCCCACATGAGCAGTTCTTC.

The CDR3 protein is CASSLSGGYTF. Written as DNA, the CDR3 is TGTGCCAGCAGTTTATCAGGGGGCTACACCTTC. This sequence joins TRBV12-3 or TRBV12-4 and TRBJ1-2; weak D call: TRBD1 (5 bases). Trimming removed 2 bases from V and 8 bases from J, with 6 bases in between. This CDR3 has 11 residues.

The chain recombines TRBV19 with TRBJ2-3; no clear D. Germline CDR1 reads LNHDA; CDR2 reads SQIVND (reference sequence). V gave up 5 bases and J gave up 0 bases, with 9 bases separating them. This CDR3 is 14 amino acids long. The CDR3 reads CASSYGPSTDTQYF. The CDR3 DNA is TGTGCCAGTAGTTATGGTCCTAGCACAGATACGCAGTATTTT.

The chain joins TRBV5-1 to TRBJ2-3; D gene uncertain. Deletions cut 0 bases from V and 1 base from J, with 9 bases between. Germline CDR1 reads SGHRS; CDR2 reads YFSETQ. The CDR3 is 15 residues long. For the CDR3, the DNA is TGCGCCAGCAGCTTGGCCCCCAGCGGCACAGATACGCAGTATTTT. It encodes CASSLAPSGTDTQYF. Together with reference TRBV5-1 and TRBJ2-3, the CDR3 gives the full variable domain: KAGVTQTPRYLIKTRGQQVTLSCSPISGHRSVSWYQQTPGQGLQFLFEYFSETQRNKGNFPGRFSGRQFSNSRSEMNVSTLELGDSALYLCASSLAPSGTDTQYFGPGTRLTVL.

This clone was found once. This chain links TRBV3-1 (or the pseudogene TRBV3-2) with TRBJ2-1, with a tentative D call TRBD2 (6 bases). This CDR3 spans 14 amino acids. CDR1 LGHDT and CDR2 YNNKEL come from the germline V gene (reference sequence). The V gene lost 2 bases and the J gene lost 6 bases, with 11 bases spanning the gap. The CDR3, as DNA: TGTGCCAGCAGCCAAAAACTAGCAATCAATGAGCAGTTCTTC. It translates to CASSQKLAINEQFF.

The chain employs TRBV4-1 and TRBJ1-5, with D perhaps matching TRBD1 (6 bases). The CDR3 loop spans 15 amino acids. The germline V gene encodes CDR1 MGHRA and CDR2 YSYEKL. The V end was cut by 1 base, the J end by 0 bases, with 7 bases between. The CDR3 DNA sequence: TGCGCCAGCAGCCAAGGGACAGATAGCAATCAGCCCCAGCATTTT. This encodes CASSQGTDSNQPQHF.

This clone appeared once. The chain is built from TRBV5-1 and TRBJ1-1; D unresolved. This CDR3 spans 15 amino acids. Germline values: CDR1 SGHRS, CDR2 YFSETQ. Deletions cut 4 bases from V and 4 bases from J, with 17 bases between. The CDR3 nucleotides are TGCGCCAGCAGCCCCCTTGGGGTCGAAGGCACTGAAGCTTTCTTT. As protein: CASSPLGVEGTEAFF.

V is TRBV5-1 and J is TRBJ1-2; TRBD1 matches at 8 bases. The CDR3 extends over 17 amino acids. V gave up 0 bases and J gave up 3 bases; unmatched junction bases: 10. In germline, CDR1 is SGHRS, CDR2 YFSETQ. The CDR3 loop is CASSLAGQGLGDYGYTF. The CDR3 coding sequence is TGCGCCAGCAGCTTGGCCGGACAGGGTTTGGGCGACTATGGCTACACCTTC. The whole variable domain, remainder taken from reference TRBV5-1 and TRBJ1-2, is KAGVTQTPRYLIKTRGQQVTLSCSPISGHRSVSWYQQTPGQGLQFLFEYFSETQRNKGNFPGRFSGRQFSNSRSEMNVSTLELGDSALYLCASSLAGQGLGDYGYTFGSGTRLTVV.

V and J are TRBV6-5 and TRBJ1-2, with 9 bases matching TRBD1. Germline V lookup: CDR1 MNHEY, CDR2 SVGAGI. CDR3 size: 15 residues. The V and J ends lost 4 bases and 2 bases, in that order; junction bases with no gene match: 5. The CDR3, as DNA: TGTGCCAGCAGTTCCCGGGACAGGGTAAACTATGGCTACACCTTC. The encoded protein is CASSSRDRVNYGYTF.

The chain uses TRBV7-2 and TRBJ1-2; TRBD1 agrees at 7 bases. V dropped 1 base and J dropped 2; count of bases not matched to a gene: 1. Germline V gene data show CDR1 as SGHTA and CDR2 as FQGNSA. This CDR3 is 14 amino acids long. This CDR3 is CASSLGQGNYGYTF. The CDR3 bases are TGTGCCAGCAGCTTAGGACAGGGCAACTATGGCTACACCTTC.

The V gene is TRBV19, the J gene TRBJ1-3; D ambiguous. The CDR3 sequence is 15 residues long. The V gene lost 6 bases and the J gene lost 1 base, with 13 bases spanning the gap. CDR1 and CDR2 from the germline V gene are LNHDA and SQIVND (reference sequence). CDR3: CASSMDAYSGNTIYF. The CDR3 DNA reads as TGTGCCAGTAGCATGGACGCTTATTCTGGAAACACCATATATTTT. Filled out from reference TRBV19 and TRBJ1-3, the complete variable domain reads DGGITQSPKYLFRKEGQNVTLSCEQNLNHDAMYWYRQDPGQGLRLIYYSQIVNDFQKGDIAEGYSVSREKKESFPLTVTSAQKNPTAFYLCASSMDAYSGNTIYFGEGSWLTVV.

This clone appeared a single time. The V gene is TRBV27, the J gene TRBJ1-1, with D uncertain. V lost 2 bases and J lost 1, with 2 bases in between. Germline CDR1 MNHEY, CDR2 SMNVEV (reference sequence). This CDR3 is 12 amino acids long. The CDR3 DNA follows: TGTGCCAGCAGTTTAGGGAACACTGAAGCTTTCTTT. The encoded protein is CASSLGNTEAFF.

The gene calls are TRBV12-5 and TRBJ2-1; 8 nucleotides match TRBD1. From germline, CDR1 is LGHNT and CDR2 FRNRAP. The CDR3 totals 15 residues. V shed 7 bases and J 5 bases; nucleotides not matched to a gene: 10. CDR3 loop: CASAPGQGKDNEQFF. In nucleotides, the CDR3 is TGTGCTAGTGCCCCAGGACAGGGTAAGGACAATGAGCAGTTCTTC.

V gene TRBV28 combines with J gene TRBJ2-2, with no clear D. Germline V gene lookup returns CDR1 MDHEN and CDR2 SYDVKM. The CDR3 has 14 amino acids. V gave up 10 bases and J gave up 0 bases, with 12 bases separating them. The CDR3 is CATLRDPNTGELFF. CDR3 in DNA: TGTGCCACCCTCCGCGACCCGAACACCGGGGAGCTGTTTTTT.

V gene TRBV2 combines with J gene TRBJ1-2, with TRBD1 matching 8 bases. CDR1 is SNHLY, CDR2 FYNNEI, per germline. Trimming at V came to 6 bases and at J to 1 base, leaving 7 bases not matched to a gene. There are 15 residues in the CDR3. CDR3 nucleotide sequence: TGTGCCAGCAGGGCTGACAGGGGTGGTAACTATGGCTACACCTTC. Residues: CASRADRGGNYGYTF.

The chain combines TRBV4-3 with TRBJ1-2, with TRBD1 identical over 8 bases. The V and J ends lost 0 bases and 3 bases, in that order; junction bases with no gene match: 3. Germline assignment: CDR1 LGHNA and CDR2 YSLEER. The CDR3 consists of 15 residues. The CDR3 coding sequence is TGCGCCAGCAGCCAAGACGGGACAGGAGACTATGGCTACACCTTC. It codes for CASSQDGTGDYGYTF.

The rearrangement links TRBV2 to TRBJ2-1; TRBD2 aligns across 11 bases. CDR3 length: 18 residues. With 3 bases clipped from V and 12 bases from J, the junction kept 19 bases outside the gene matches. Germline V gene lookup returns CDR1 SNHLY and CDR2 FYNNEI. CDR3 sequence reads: CASSDVAGGQKSRKAQFF. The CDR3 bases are TGTGCCAGCAGTGACGTAGCGGGGGGGCAGAAATCTCGGAAGGCGCAGTTCTTC.

For the CDR3, the DNA is TGCGCCAGCAGCCAAGAGAGGGTGGAAGGCACTGAAGCTTTCTTT. Protein: CASSQERVEGTEAFF. This chain links TRBV4-3 with TRBJ1-1; D ambiguous. V was pared by 0 bases and J by 4 bases, with 12 bases between. Germline V gene data show CDR1 as LGHNA and CDR2 as YSLEER. CDR3 length: 15 residues.

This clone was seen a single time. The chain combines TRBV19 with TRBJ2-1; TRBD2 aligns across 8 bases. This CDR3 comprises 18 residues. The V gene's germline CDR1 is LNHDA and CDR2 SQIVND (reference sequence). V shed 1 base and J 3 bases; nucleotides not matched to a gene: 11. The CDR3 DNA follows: TGTGCCAGTAGTATAGGAAAAATAGCGGGGCCTATCTACAATGAGCAGTTCTTC. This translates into CASSIGKIAGPIYNEQFF.

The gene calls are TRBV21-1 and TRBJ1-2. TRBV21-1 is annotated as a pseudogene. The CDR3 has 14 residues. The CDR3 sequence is CASSPGARNYGYTF. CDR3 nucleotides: TGTGCCAGCAGCCCCGGGGCCAGGAACTATGGCTACACCTTC.

CDR3 region: CASSLGGGYTF. In DNA, the CDR3 is TGTGCCAGCAGCTTAGGGGGTGGCTACACCTTC. The chain employs TRBV5-6 and TRBJ1-2; possibly TRBD1 for D (6 bases). The V end was cut by 2 bases, the J end by 7 bases, with 6 bases between. The CDR3 totals 11 residues. From germline, CDR1 is SGHDT and CDR2 YYEEEE.

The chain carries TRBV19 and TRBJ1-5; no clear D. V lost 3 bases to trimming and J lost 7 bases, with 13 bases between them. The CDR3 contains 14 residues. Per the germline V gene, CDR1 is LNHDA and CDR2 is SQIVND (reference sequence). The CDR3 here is CASSIPSPPQPQHF. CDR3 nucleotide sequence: TGTGCCAGTAGTATTCCCTCGCCACCCCAGCCCCAGCATTTT. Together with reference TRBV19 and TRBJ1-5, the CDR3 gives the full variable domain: DGGITQSPKYLFRKEGQNVTLSCEQNLNHDAMYWYRQDPGQGLRLIYYSQIVNDFQKGDIAEGYSVSREKKESFPLTVTSAQKNPTAFYLCASSIPSPPQPQHFGDGTRLSIL.